The 8 T cell receptor beta chains below were found in one sample sequenced in a study of T cells expressing NK-cell markers (dated by TCRdb to the early 2020s). The method behind the library was 5' RACE. Sequencing was carried out with an Illumina HiSeq 2000. TCRdb reanalyzed the reads, keeping one entry per CDR3 protein sequence and omitting DNA. The record for this sample contains over 150,000 distinct CDR3 sequences. The ten largest make up 37% of the sample. The sequencing input was blood T cells: a sorted CD56 or NKG2C T cell subset, CD4+ or CD8+ T cells, or bulk PBMC T cells (not recorded which). These receptors were obtained from a woman between 45 and 60 years old in good health. Donor details come from another sample of the same person, matched by shared clones.

CDR3 amino acids: CASSLSGQQETQYF. The V gene is TRBV7-9, the J gene TRBJ2-5; the D call of TRBD1 rests on TCRdb alone, since no DNA is present to check it. There are 14 residues in the CDR3. Germline V gene sequence: CDR1 SEHNR, CDR2 FQNEAQ (reference sequence).

The chain has TRBV5-1 and TRBJ2-3; TCRdb picks TRBD1, but there is no DNA to check that call. The CDR3 runs 15 residues. The germline V gene has CDR1 SGHRS and CDR2 YFSETQ. The CDR3 is CASSPSGPILDTQYF. Full variable domain (missing parts from reference TRBV5-1 and TRBJ2-3): KAGVTQTPRYLIKTRGQQVTLSCSPISGHRSVSWYQQTPGQGLQFLFEYFSETQRNKGNFPGRFSGRQFSNSRSEMNVSTLELGDSALYLCASSPSGPILDTQYFGPGTRLTVL.

The chain recombines TRBV7-9 with TRBJ2-1; TCRdb reports TRBD2, a call that lacks DNA to check it against. CDR1 and CDR2 from the germline V gene are SEHNR and FQNEAQ (reference sequence). CDR3 length equals 16 residues. This CDR3 is CASSTLAGGSYNEQFF.

CDR3 region: CASSFGQSYEQYF. This sequence joins TRBV5-6 and TRBJ2-7; TCRdb picks TRBD1, but there is no DNA to check that call. The CDR3 consists of 13 residues. Germline CDR1 reads SGHDT; CDR2 reads YYEEEE. The full variable domain, completed using reference TRBV5-6 and TRBJ2-7, is DAGVTQSPTHLIKTRGQQVTLRCSPKSGHDTVSWYQQALGQGPQFIFQYYEEEERQRGNFPDRFSGHQFPNYSSELNVNALLLGDSALYLCASSFGQSYEQYFGPGTRLTVT.

The gene calls are TRBV20-1 and TRBJ1-4; no DNA is available, so the TRBD1 call from TCRdb remains unchecked. Germline assignment: CDR1 DFQATT and CDR2 SNEGSKA (reference sequence). The CDR3 is made up of 14 amino acids. The CDR3: CSARVDRGNEKLFF.

The chain recombines TRBV6-5 with TRBJ2-1; TCRdb reports TRBD1, a call that lacks DNA to check it against. This CDR3 is 16 amino acids long. The germline V gene encodes CDR1 MNHEY and CDR2 SVGAGI. The CDR3: CASSALGGKNYNEQFF.

The rearrangement links TRBV4-1 to TRBJ2-1; TCRdb indicates TRBD2, and absent DNA this call remains unverified. CDR3 length equals 15 residues. Per germline, CDR1 MGHRA and CDR2 YSYEKL. This CDR3 is CASSQESDFDNEQFF.

The chain links TRBV30 to TRBJ2-3. CDR3 size: 13 residues. Germline V gene data show CDR1 as GTSNPN and CDR2 as SVGIG (reference sequence). CDR3 in amino acids: CAWTRTSTDTQYF.